One and the same sample provided the 10 T cell receptor beta chains below, sequenced in a study of blood T cell repertoires in COVID-19. Assay used: immunoSEQ multiplex PCR; TCRdb lists only in-frame clones, some missing. The sample includes 130,000 to 150,000 clones, more than 75% of them seen just once. The sequenced material came from PBMCs or T cells enriched from blood (not recorded which). The source of these receptors is a woman aged 25 to 45 with acute COVID-19.

As DNA, the CDR3 is TGTGCCACGAAACGGGAAAACCCTAGCGTTGAGCAGTTCTTC. It codes for CATKRENPSVEQFF. V usage is TRBV6-5 and J usage is TRBJ2-1; tentatively, D is TRBD2 (6 bases). In germline, CDR1 is MNHEY, CDR2 SVGAGI. V was clipped by 10 bases and J by 9 bases, with 22 bases between them. This CDR3 is built from 14 residues.

In this sample, this clone turned up a few times. The chain has TRBV30 and TRBJ2-1, with 8 bases identical to TRBD2. Trimming removed 0 bases from V and 6 bases from J; junction bases left unmatched: 7. CDR3 length equals 15 residues. Germline-derived CDR1 and CDR2 are GTSNPN and SVGIG (reference sequence). DNA of the CDR3: TGTGCCTGGAGTGTCTTAGCGGGACACGTCAATGAGCAGTTCTTC. Encoded protein: CAWSVLAGHVNEQFF.

The chain carries TRBV28 and TRBJ1-6; D gene uncertain. Germline V CDR1 and CDR2: MDHEN, SYDVKM. Deletions cut 3 bases from V and 8 bases from J, with 5 bases between. CDR3 size: 12 residues. CDR3 DNA: TGTGCCAGCAGTTTGAGCCATTCACCCCTCCACTTT. Translated: CASSLSHSPLHF.

Only a few counts were recorded for this clone. The V call is TRBV18, the J call TRBJ2-7; no definite D call. This CDR3 region has 13 residues. Trimming stripped 7 bases from V and 0 bases from J, with 10 bases between. Germline lookup yields CDR1 KGHSH and CDR2 LQKENI. The CDR3 region has the DNA TGTGCCAGCTTCGGTCCAAACTCCTACGAGCAGTACTTC. It codes for CASFGPNSYEQYF.

This chain uses TRBV7-9 with TRBJ2-7, with a possible D match to TRBD1 (6 bases). Germline V gene data show CDR1 as SEHNR and CDR2 as FQNEAQ (reference sequence). The CDR3 consists of 17 residues. The V end lost 1 base, the J end lost 3 bases, and 19 bases lay between the germline ends. CDR3 region: CASSLVQGGKFDYEQYF. The DNA of the CDR3 is TGTGCCAGCAGCTTAGTACAGGGTGGTAAATTTGACTACGAGCAGTACTTC. Based on the CDR3 plus reference TRBV7-9 and TRBJ2-7, the full variable domain is DTGVSQNPRHKITKRGQNVTFRCDPISEHNRLYWYRQTLGQGPEFLTYFQNEAQLEKSRLLSDRFSAERPKGSFSTLEIQRTEQGDSAMYLCASSLVQGGKFDYEQYFGPGTRLTVT.

This clone was observed once. The V and J genes are TRBV18 and TRBJ1-5; tentative D call: TRBD1 (5 bases). This CDR3 has 16 amino acids. The germline V gene encodes CDR1 KGHSH and CDR2 LQKENI. The V end lost 0 bases, the J end lost 3 bases, and 12 bases lay between the germline ends. The CDR3 DNA is TGTGCCAGCTCACCACCGACCGGGGGAAACAATCAGCCCCAGCATTTT. Amino acids: CASSPPTGGNNQPQHF.

The rearrangement links TRBV19 to TRBJ1-2; D remains ambiguous. In germline, CDR1 is LNHDA, CDR2 SQIVND (reference sequence). The CDR3 loop spans 14 amino acids. Trimming left V 7 bases short and J 2 bases short, with 14 bases between. DNA for the CDR3: TGTGCCAGTACAAAAGCAGAGGTCAACTATGGCTACACCTTC. This sequence encodes CASTKAEVNYGYTF.

The J gene is TRBJ2-3, the V gene TRBV6-5; D may be TRBD2 (6 bases). V gave up 7 bases and J gave up 0 bases, with 11 bases separating them. Germline V gene lookup returns CDR1 MNHEY and CDR2 SVGAGI. This CDR3 contains 14 residues. CDR3 DNA sequence: TGTGCCAGCAAGATCGGACTAAGCACAGATACGCAGTATTTT. It is translated as CASKIGLSTDTQYF.

The genes are TRBV6-2 or TRBV6-3 and TRBJ2-7; the match to TRBD2 covers 10 bases. J lost 3 bases, V lost 0 bases, and 2 bases had no gene match. Germline CDR1 reads MNHEY; CDR2 reads SVGEGT. This CDR3 spans 15 amino acids. CDR3 sequence (DNA): TGTGCCAGCAGTTACTCGTCTAGCGGGAGCTACGAGCAGTACTTC. Translating it yields CASSYSSSGSYEQYF.

The genes are TRBV30 and TRBJ2-1; TRBD1 might be the D (6 bases). The CDR3 contains 14 residues. Trimming took 2 bases from V and 8 from J, leaving 16 bases between them. Germline CDR1 reads GTSNPN; CDR2 reads SVGIG (reference sequence). CDR3 coding DNA: TGTGCCTGGAGTCGGCCAGGGGAAGGGGATGAGCAGTTCTTC. Translated: CAWSRPGEGDEQFF.